One and the same sample provided the 14 T cell receptor beta chains below, sequenced in a study of blood T cell repertoires in COVID-19. Generated by immunoSEQ multiplex PCR, the TCRdb table keeps only in-frame clones and is missing some. Of 200,000 to 250,000 clones in the sample, around 80% are singletons; the top ten hold 15% to 20%. Sequenced input: peripheral blood. The receptors stem from a woman at least 80 years old with active or convalescent COVID-19.

CDR3 sequence (DNA): TGTGCCAGTAGAGCCTCGGGGCTAGCGGGGGGAAACTCCTACAATGAGCAGTTCTTC. This codes for CASRASGLAGGNSYNEQFF. This chain links TRBV19 with TRBJ2-1, with TRBD2 matching over 11 bases. The CDR3 covers 19 residues. The V gene's germline CDR1 is LNHDA and CDR2 SQIVND (reference sequence). V lost 6 bases to trimming and J lost 0 bases; unmatched junction nucleotides: 13.

The CDR3 spells CASSLAMRVDDGYTF. Written as DNA, the CDR3 is TGTGCCAGCAGCTTAGCGATGAGGGTCGACGACGGCTACACCTTC. The chain couples TRBV7-9 to TRBJ1-2; no reliable D call. CDR1 and CDR2 from the germline V gene are SEHNR and FQNEAQ (reference sequence). V shed 0 bases and J shed 8 bases, with 16 bases lying between them. This CDR3 comprises 15 residues.

The gene calls are TRBV19 and TRBJ1-4; TRBD1 aligns across 12 bases. This CDR3 contains 15 residues. Trimming removed 3 bases from V and 8 bases from J; junction bases left unmatched: 4. Germline V gene sequence: CDR1 LNHDA, CDR2 SQIVND (reference sequence). The CDR3: CASSIAGTGGEKLFF. Here the CDR3 DNA reads TGTGCCAGTAGTATCGCCGGGACAGGGGGCGAAAAACTGTTTTTT.

This CDR3 is CASNVGPNTEAFF. In nucleotides, the CDR3 is TGTGCCAGCAATGTGGGGCCGAACACTGAAGCTTTCTTT. The J gene is TRBJ1-1, the V gene TRBV6-5, with D possibly matching TRBD1 (5 bases). The CDR3 covers 13 residues. The V gene's germline CDR1 is MNHEY and CDR2 SVGAGI. V was shortened by 7 bases and J by 1 base, with 10 bases between the two germline ends.

CDR3 sequence reads: CASSREGRDNTEAFF. The CDR3, as DNA: TGCGCCAGCAGCAGAGAAGGGCGGGATAACACTGAAGCTTTCTTT. This chain links TRBV5-1 with TRBJ1-1; D unresolved. This CDR3 region has 15 residues. Looked up from germline, CDR1 is SGHRS and CDR2 is YFSETQ. The V end lost 4 bases, the J end lost 2 bases, and 15 bases lay between the germline ends. Looking up the rest from reference TRBV5-1 and TRBJ1-1 gives the full variable domain: KAGVTQTPRYLIKTRGQQVTLSCSPISGHRSVSWYQQTPGQGLQFLFEYFSETQRNKGNFPGRFSGRQFSNSRSEMNVSTLELGDSALYLCASSREGRDNTEAFFGQGTRLTVV.

This clone was counted between two and nine times. This chain connects TRBV11-3 to TRBJ2-7; the D is unclear. The CDR3 consists of 13 residues. Germline V gene sequence: CDR1 SGHNT, CDR2 YENEEA. Trimming removed 1 base from V and 3 bases from J, with 7 bases in between. The CDR3 bases are TGTGCCAGCAGCTTAGGGCCAGACTACGAGCAGTACTTC. Its translation is CASSLGPDYEQYF. The variable domain in full, completed from reference TRBV11-3 and TRBJ2-7, reads EAGVVQSPRYKIIEKKQPVAFWCNPISGHNTLYWYLQNLGQGPELLIRYENEEAVDDSQLPKDRFSAERLKGVDSTLKIQPAELGDSAVYLCASSLGPDYEQYFGPGTRLTVT.

This clone was seen only once. The rearrangement joins TRBV15 to TRBJ2-4; TRBD1 matches at 8 bases. This CDR3 comprises 15 residues. CDR1 LNHNV and CDR2 YYDKDF come from the germline V gene (reference sequence). V shed 5 bases, J shed 7 bases, and the junction held 10 bases outside the gene matches. The CDR3 sequence is CATSLGQGAWNIQYF. The CDR3 coding sequence is TGTGCCACCAGCCTGGGGCAGGGGGCGTGGAACATTCAGTACTTC.

V gene TRBV5-4 combines with J gene TRBJ1-6; TRBD1 matches at 7 bases. Germline trimming cut 4 bases from V and 6 bases from J; bases unmatched to any gene: 4. In germline, CDR1 is SGHNT, CDR2 YYREEE (reference sequence). The CDR3 is made up of 14 amino acids. The CDR3 sequence: CASSARDSNSPLHF. CDR3 sequence (DNA): TGTGCCAGCAGCGCCCGGGACAGTAATTCACCCCTCCACTTT.

The rearrangement links TRBV3-1 (or the pseudogene TRBV3-2) to TRBJ2-1, with 8 bases fitting TRBD1. The CDR3 is 16 amino acids. Germline V CDR1 and CDR2: LGHDT, YNNKEL (reference sequence). The J segment lost 6 bases and the V segment lost 3 bases, leaving 10 bases of the junction unmatched. The CDR3 nucleotides are TGTGCCAGCAGCCAGGGGGGCAGGGGGCGAGTCAATGAGCAGTTCTTC. This encodes CASSQGGRGRVNEQFF.

V usage is TRBV18 and J usage is TRBJ2-7; 7 bases line up with TRBD1. CDR1 is KGHSH, CDR2 LQKENI, per germline. Trimming cost V 5 bases and J 4 bases; bases outside gene matches: 8. The CDR3 covers 14 residues. CDR3 sequence (DNA): TGTGCCAGCTCAGGGCAGGGGGTTAAGTACGAGCAGTACTTC. This gives the protein CASSGQGVKYEQYF. The full variable domain, rest sourced from reference TRBV18 and TRBJ2-7, is NAGVMQNPRHLVRRRGQEARLRCSPMKGHSHVYWYRQLPEEGLKFMVYLQKENIIDESGMPKERFSAEFPKEGPSILRIQQVVRGDSAAYFCASSGQGVKYEQYFGPGTRLTVT.

This chain links TRBV6-2 or TRBV6-3 with TRBJ2-7; 7 nucleotides align to TRBD1. Trimming at V came to 2 bases and at J to 7 bases, leaving 8 bases not matched to a gene. Germline-derived CDR1 and CDR2 are MNHEY and SVGEGT. There are 14 residues in the CDR3. CDR3 coding DNA: TGTGCCAGCAGTTACCGCGGGCAGGGGGAAGAGCAGTACTTC. The encoded protein is CASSYRGQGEEQYF.

This clone was detected only once. The CDR3 bases are TGCAGTGCTAGAGTGTCGAGCGAGCAGTACTTC. Amino acid sequence: CSARVSSEQYF. The chain uses TRBV20-1 and TRBJ2-7; D is undetermined. CDR3 length: 11 residues. Trimming took off 1 base at V and 6 bases at J, with 7 bases between the two ends. Germline lookup yields CDR1 DFQATT and CDR2 SNEGSKA (reference sequence).

The V call is TRBV18, the J call TRBJ1-2; 7 nucleotides line up with TRBD1. Unmatched junction bases numbered 8, after V lost 0 bases and J lost 1 base. CDR1 is KGHSH and CDR2 is LQKENI in the germline V gene. The CDR3 is 17 amino acids. In DNA, the CDR3 is TGTGCCAGCTCACCACCTGCCGGGACAGCACTTAACTATGGCTACACCTTC. Translation gives CASSPPAGTALNYGYTF.

The chain uses TRBV19 and TRBJ2-7; 7 bases agree with TRBD1. The CDR3 contains 13 residues. The germline V gene encodes CDR1 LNHDA and CDR2 SQIVND (reference sequence). V gave up 6 bases and J gave up 2 bases; unmatched junction bases: 4. CDR3 amino acids: CASSRQGTYEQYF. The CDR3 nucleotides read TGTGCCAGTAGCCGACAGGGAACCTACGAGCAGTACTTC.